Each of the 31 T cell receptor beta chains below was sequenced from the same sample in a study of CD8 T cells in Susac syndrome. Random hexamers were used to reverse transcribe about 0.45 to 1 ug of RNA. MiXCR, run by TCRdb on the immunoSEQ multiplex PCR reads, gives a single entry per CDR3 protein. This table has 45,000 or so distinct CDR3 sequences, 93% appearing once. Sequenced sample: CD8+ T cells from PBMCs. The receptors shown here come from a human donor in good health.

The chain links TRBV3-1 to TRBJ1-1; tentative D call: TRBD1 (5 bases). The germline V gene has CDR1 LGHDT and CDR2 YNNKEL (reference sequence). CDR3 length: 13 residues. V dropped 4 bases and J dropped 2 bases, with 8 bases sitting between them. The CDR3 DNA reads TGTGCCAGCAGCCCGACAGATAACACTGAAGCTTTCTTT. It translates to CASSPTDNTEAFF.

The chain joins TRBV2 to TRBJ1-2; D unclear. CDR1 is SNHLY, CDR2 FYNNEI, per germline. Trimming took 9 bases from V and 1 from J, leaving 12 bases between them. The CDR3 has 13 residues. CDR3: CARVDIDNYGYTF. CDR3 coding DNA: TGTGCCAGAGTCGACATTGATAACTATGGCTACACCTTC.

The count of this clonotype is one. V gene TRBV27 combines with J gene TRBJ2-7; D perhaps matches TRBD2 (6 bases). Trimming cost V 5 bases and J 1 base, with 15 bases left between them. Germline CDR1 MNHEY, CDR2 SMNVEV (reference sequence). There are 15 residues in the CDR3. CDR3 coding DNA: TGTGCCAGCAGTATACTCGGGACTGCTTCCTACGAGCAGTACTTC. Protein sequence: CASSILGTASYEQYF.

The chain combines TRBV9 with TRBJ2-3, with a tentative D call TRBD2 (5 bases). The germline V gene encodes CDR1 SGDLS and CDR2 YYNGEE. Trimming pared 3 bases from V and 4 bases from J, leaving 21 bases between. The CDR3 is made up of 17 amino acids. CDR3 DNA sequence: TGTGCCAGCAGCGACCCCGTTGGGCGGGCCGGAGCAGATACGCAGTATTTT. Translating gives CASSDPVGRAGADTQYF.

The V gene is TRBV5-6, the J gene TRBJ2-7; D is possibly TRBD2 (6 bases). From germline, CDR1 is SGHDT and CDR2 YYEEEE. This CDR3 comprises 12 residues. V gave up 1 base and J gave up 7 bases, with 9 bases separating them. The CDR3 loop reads CASSLLAREQYF. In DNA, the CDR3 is TGTGCCAGCAGCTTGCTAGCGAGGGAGCAGTACTTC.

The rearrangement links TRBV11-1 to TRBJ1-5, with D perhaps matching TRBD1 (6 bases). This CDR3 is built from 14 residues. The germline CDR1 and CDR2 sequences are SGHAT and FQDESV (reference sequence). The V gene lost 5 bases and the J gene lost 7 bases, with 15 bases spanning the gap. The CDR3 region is CASSLGGEDQPQHF. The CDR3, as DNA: TGTGCCAGCAGCCTAGGGGGGGAAGACCAGCCCCAGCATTTT.

CDR3 in DNA: TGTGCCAGCAGCTTGACTCAGCGGGAAGGCGAGACCCAGTACTTC. It translates to CASSLTQREGETQYF. The rearrangement links TRBV5-6 to TRBJ2-5; TRBD2 matches at 7 bases. V gave up 1 base and J gave up 5 bases; unmatched junction bases: 8. This CDR3 contains 15 residues. In germline, CDR1 is SGHDT, CDR2 YYEEEE. Full variable domain (outside the CDR3, taken from reference TRBV5-6 and TRBJ2-5): DAGVTQSPTHLIKTRGQQVTLRCSPKSGHDTVSWYQQALGQGPQFIFQYYEEEERQRGNFPDRFSGHQFPNYSSELNVNALLLGDSALYLCASSLTQREGETQYFGPGTRLLVL.

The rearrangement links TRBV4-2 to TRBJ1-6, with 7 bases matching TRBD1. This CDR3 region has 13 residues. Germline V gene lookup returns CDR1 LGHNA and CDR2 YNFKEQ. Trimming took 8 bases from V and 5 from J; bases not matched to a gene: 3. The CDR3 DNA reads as TGTGCCAGCCAGGGGGTCCATAATTCACCCCTCCACTTT. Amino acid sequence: CASQGVHNSPLHF.

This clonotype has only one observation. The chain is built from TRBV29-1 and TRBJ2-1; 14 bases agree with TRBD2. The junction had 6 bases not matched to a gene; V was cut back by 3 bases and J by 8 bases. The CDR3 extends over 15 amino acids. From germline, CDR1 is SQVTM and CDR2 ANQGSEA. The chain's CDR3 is CSVEGTSGSFDEQFF. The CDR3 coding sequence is TGCAGCGTTGAGGGGACTAGCGGGAGCTTTGATGAGCAGTTCTTC.

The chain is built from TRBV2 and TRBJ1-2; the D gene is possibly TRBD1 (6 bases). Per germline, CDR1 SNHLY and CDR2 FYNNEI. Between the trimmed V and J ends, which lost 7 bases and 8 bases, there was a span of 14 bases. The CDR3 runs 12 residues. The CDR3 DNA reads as TGTGCCAGCATTACGACAGGCTTAGGCTACACCTTC. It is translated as CASITTGLGYTF.

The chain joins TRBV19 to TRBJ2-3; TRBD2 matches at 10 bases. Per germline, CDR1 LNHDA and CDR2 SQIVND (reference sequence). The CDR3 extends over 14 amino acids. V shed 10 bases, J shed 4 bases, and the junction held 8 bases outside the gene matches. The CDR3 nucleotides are TGTGCCACCCCAGGAGCGGGAGGGTCAGATACGCAGTATTTT. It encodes CATPGAGGSDTQYF.

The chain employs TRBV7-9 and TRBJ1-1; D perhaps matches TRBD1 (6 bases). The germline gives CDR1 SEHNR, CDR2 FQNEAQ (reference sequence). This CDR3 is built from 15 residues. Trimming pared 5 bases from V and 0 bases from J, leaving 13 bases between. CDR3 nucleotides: TGTGCCAGCAGCGAGCTACAGGGATTGAACACTGAAGCTTTCTTT. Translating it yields CASSELQGLNTEAFF.

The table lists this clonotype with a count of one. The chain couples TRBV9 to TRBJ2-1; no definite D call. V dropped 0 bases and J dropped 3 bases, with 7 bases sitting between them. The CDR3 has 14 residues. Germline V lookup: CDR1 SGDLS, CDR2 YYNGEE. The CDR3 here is CASSVGGDYNEQFF. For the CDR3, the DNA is TGTGCCAGCAGCGTAGGCGGAGACTACAATGAGCAGTTCTTC.

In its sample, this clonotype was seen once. CDR3 region: CASRKQGTHGYTF. CDR3 nucleotide sequence: TGTGCCAGCAGGAAACAGGGGACCCATGGCTACACCTTC. V is TRBV7-9 and J is TRBJ1-2, with 7 bases that match TRBD1. V dropped 6 bases and J dropped 6; count of bases not matched to a gene: 7. The CDR3 contains 13 residues. Germline V lookup: CDR1 SEHNR, CDR2 FQNEAQ (reference sequence).

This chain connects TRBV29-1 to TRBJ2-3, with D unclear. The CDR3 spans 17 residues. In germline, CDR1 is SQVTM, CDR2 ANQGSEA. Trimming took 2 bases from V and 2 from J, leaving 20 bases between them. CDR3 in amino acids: CSVEYPAGRRPTDTQYF. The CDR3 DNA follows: TGCAGCGTTGAATACCCCGCCGGACGGCGCCCCACAGATACGCAGTATTTT.

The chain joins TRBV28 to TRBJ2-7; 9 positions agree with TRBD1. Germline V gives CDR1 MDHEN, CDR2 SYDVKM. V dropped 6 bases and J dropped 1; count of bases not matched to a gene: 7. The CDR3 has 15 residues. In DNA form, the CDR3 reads TGTGCCAGCAGCACTGACAGGGGGGAATCCTACGAGCAGTACTTC. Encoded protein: CASSTDRGESYEQYF.

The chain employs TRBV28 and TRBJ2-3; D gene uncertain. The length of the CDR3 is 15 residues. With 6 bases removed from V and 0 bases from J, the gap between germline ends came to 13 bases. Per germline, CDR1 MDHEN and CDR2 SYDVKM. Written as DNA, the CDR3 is TGTGCCAGCAGCCAGCCCGAGAGGAGCACAGATACGCAGTATTTT. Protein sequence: CASSQPERSTDTQYF.

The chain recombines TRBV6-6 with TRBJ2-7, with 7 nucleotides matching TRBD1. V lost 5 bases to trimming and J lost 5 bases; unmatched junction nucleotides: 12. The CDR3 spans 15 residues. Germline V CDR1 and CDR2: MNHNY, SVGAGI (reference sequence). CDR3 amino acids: CASSADRAPFDEQYF. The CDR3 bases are TGTGCCAGCAGTGCAGACAGGGCTCCCTTCGACGAGCAGTACTTC.

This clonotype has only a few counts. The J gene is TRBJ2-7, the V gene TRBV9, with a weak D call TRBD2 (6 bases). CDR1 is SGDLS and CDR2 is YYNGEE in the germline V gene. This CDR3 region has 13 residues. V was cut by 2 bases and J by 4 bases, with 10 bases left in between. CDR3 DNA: TGTGCCAGCAGCGTCGGAGGGACTTACGAGCAGTACTTC. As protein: CASSVGGTYEQYF.

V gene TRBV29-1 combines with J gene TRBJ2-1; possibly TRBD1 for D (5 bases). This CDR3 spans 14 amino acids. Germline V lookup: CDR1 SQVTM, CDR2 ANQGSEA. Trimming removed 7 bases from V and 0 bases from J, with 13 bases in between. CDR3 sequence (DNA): TGCAGCGCCTGGCAGGGCAGCTCCTACAATGAGCAGTTCTTC. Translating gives CSAWQGSSYNEQFF.

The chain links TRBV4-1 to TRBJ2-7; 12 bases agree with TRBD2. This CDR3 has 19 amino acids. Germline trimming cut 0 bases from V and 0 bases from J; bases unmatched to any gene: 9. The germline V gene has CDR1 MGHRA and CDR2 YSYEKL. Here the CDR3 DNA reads TGCGCCAGCAGCCAAGATCAAGTAACTAGCGGGAGGTTCTCCTACGAGCAGTACTTC. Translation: CASSQDQVTSGRFSYEQYF.

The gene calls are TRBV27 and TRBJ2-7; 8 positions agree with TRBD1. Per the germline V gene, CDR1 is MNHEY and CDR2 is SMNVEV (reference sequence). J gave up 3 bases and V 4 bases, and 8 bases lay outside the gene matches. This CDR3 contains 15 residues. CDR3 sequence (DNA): TGTGCCAGCAGTTCCCACGACAGGGGATTCTACGAGCAGTACTTC. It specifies CASSSHDRGFYEQYF.

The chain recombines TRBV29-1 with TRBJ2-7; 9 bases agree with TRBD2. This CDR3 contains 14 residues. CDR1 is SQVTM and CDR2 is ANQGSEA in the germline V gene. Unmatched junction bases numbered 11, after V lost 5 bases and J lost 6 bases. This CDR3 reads CSVWGAGGVSEQYF. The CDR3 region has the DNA TGCAGCGTTTGGGGAGCGGGAGGAGTGAGCGAGCAGTACTTC.

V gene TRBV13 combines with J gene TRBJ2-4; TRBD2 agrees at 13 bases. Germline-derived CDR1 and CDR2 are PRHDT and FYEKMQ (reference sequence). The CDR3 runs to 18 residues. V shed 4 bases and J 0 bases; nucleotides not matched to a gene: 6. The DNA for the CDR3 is TGTGCCAGCAGCTCAGGGACTAGCGGGACGCTAGCCAAAAACATTCAGTACTTC. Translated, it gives CASSSGTSGTLAKNIQYF.

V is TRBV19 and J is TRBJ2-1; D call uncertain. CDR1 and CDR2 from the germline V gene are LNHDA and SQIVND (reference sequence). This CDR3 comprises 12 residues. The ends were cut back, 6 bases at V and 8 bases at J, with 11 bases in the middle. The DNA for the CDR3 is TGTGCCAGTAGCCGGCCCCCATATGAGCAGTTCTTC. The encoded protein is CASSRPPYEQFF.

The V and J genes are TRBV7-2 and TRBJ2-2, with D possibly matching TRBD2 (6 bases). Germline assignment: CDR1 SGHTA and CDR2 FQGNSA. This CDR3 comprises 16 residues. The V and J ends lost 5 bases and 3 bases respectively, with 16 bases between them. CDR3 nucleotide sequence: TGTGCCAGCAGCCCCGGGGCGGGATCTTACACCGGGGAGCTGTTTTTT. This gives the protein CASSPGAGSYTGELFF.

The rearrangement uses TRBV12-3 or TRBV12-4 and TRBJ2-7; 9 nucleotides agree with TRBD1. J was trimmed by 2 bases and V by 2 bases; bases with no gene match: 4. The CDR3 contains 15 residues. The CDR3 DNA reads TGTGCCAGCAGTTTATACGGACAGGGGACCTACGAGCAGTACTTC. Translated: CASSLYGQGTYEQYF.

The CDR3 DNA reads TGCAGCGTTGAACGGGAGAATGAGCAGTTCTTC. Encoded protein: CSVERENEQFF. This chain links TRBV29-1 with TRBJ2-1; possible D gene TRBD2, 6 bases. Trimming cost V 2 bases and J 7 bases, with 6 bases left between them. This CDR3 spans 11 amino acids. Germline CDR1 reads SQVTM; CDR2 reads ANQGSEA.

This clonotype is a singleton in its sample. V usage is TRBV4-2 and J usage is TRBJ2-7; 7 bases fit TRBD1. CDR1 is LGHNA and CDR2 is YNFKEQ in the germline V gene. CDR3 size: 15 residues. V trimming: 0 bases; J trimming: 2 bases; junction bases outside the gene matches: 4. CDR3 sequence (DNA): TGTGCCAGCAGCCAAGAGCAGGGGGTCGCCTACGAGCAGTACTTC. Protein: CASSQEQGVAYEQYF.

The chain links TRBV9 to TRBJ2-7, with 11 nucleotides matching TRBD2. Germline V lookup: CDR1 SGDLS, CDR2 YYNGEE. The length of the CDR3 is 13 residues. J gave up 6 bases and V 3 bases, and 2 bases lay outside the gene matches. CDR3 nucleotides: TGTGCCAGCAGCGAACTAGCGGGAGTCGAGCAGTACTTC. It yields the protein CASSELAGVEQYF. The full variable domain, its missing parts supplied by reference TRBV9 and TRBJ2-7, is DSGVTQTPKHLITATGQRVTLRCSPRSGDLSVYWYQQSLDQGLQFLIQYYNGEERAKGNILERFSAQQFPDLHSELNLSSLELGDSALYFCASSELAGVEQYFGPGTRLTVT.

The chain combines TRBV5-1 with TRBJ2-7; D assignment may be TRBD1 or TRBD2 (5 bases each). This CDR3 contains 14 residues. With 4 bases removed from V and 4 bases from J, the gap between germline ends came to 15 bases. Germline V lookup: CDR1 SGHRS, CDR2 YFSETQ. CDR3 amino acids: CASSLGTALYEQYF. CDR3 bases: TGCGCCAGCAGCCTTGGGACCGCGCTTTACGAGCAGTACTTC.